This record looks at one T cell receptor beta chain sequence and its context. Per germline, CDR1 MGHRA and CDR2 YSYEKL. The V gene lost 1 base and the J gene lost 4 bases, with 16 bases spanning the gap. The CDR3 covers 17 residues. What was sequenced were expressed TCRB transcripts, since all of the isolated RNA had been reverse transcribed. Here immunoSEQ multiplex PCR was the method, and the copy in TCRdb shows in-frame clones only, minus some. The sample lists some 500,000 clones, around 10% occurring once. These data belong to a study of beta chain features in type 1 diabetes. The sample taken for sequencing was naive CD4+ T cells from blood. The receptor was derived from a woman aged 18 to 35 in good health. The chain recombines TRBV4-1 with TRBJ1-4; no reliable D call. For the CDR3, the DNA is TGCGCCAGCAGCCAAGGAGTTATCAGACGGGGTAATGAAAAACTGTTTTTT. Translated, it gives CASSQGVIRRGNEKLFF.